The 22 T cell receptor beta chains presented below share a single source sample, sequenced in a study of blood T cells in healthy people across ages. Using a J-beta primer mix together with a sample-barcoded 5' primer, a second PCR was run for about 6 to 11 cycles. TCRdb reprocessed the 5' RACE reads with MiXCR, giving one entry per CDR3 protein. This sample has about 1.6 million distinct CDR3 sequences, with roughly 32% found just once. Sample: blood. The receptors were sampled from a woman aged 30 to 39 in good health.

The chain is built from TRBV5-1 and TRBJ1-2; D unclear. Germline loops: CDR1 SGHRS, CDR2 YFSETQ. V was clipped by 4 bases and J by 4 bases, with 20 bases between them. The CDR3 contains 16 residues. CDR3 DNA sequence: TGCGCCAGCAGCCTTGGGTTGGGAGGAAAGAGCTATGGCTACACCTTC. Encoded protein: CASSLGLGGKSYGYTF.

CDR3 amino acids: CASSRLLSGDSYNEQFF. CDR3 in DNA: TGTGCCAGCAGTCGGCTGTTAAGCGGAGACTCCTACAATGAGCAGTTCTTC. This rearrangement joins TRBV6-1 to TRBJ2-1, with D maybe TRBD2 (5 bases). Germline-derived CDR1 and CDR2 are MNHNS and SASEGT. Trimming pared 5 bases from V and 0 bases from J, leaving 17 bases between. The CDR3 has 17 amino acids.

In its sample, this clonotype was seen a few times. The rearrangement uses TRBV7-9 and TRBJ1-4, with 7 bases that match TRBD1. Per germline, CDR1 SEHNR and CDR2 FQNEAQ (reference sequence). J was trimmed by 10 bases and V by 0 bases; bases with no gene match: 8. The CDR3 is made up of 15 amino acids. This chain's CDR3 is CASSLALSGGGKLFF. The CDR3 DNA reads as TGTGCCAGCAGCTTAGCGCTTTCAGGGGGGGGAAAACTGTTTTTT.

The rearrangement uses TRBV15 and TRBJ1-1, with D possibly matching TRBD1 (6 bases). Per the germline V gene, CDR1 is LNHNV and CDR2 is YYDKDF (reference sequence). Trimming pared 3 bases from V and 1 base from J, leaving 9 bases between. The CDR3 loop spans 14 amino acids. This chain's CDR3 is CATSRVQGNTEAFF. As DNA, the CDR3 is TGTGCCACCAGCAGGGTACAGGGGAACACTGAAGCTTTCTTT.

The chain uses TRBV27 and TRBJ2-3, with D unclear. CDR3 length: 13 residues. Per the germline V gene, CDR1 is MNHEY and CDR2 is SMNVEV (reference sequence). V was clipped by 5 bases and J by 8 bases, with 14 bases between them. CDR3 nucleotides: TGTGCCAGCAGTCCCCTCTTGGGCGGTACGCAGTATTTT. The encoded protein is CASSPLLGGTQYF.

This clonotype was detected a few times. The chain uses TRBV28 and TRBJ2-5; D possibly uses TRBD1 or TRBD2 (5 bases each). This CDR3 is 17 amino acids long. Per germline, CDR1 MDHEN and CDR2 SYDVKM. Between the trimmed V and J ends, which lost 5 bases and 11 bases, there was a span of 30 bases. The CDR3 sequence: CASSPGLQFLGQVKQYF. CDR3 coding DNA: TGTGCCAGCAGTCCGGGGCTTCAGTTTCTCGGCCAGGTCAAGCAGTACTTC.

This clonotype came up a few times. The genes are TRBV3-1 and TRBJ2-1; D gene ambiguous. Germline assignment: CDR1 LGHDT and CDR2 YNNKEL (reference sequence). V gave up 0 bases and J gave up 0 bases, with 15 bases separating them. The CDR3 has 18 amino acids. CDR3 in DNA: TGTGCCAGCAGCCAAGATAGGAATGCCAGGAGCTCCTACAATGAGCAGTTCTTC. Its protein is CASSQDRNARSSYNEQFF.

This clonotype showed up just a few times. V is TRBV7-9 and J is TRBJ2-7, with 8 bases fitting TRBD1. Germline V gene sequence: CDR1 SEHNR, CDR2 FQNEAQ (reference sequence). V gave up 5 bases and J gave up 7 bases; unmatched junction bases: 19. CDR3 size: 17 residues. CDR3 sequence (DNA): TGTGCCAGCAGCGGCGCTCCCCGGGGACAGGTGGACGGGGAGCAGTACTTC. Its translation is CASSGAPRGQVDGEQYF.

The chain uses TRBV15 and TRBJ2-3, with D possibly TRBD1 on 7 matching bases. The CDR3 length is 14 residues. With 0 bases removed from V and 12 bases from J, the gap between germline ends came to 16 bases. Germline CDR1 is LNHNV and CDR2 is YYDKDF (reference sequence). CDR3 bases: TGTGCCACCAGCAGAGATAAACTAGCAGGGGGTCAGTATTTT. This gives the protein CATSRDKLAGGQYF.

This clonotype was counted between two and nine times. J is TRBJ2-7 and V is TRBV20-1; 11 bases map to TRBD1. Looked up from germline, CDR1 is DFQATT and CDR2 is SNEGSKA (reference sequence). The CDR3 is 14 amino acids. Unmatched junction bases numbered 3, after V lost 2 bases and J lost 3 bases. The CDR3 coding sequence is TGCAGTGCTAGAACCGGGACAGGGGGCTACGAGCAGTACTTC. Protein product: CSARTGTGGYEQYF.

This clonotype appeared a few times. The rearrangement links TRBV4-2 to TRBJ2-1; 8 bases line up with TRBD2. V lost 2 bases to trimming and J lost 0 bases; unmatched junction nucleotides: 3. The CDR3 has 16 residues. Per the germline V gene, CDR1 is LGHNA and CDR2 is YNFKEQ. The CDR3 nucleotides are TGTGCCAGCAGCCAACACAGCGGGAGCTCCTACAATGAGCAGTTCTTC. It encodes CASSQHSGSSYNEQFF.

The V gene is TRBV19, the J gene TRBJ2-7; TRBD2 matches 7 bases. Trimming removed 3 bases from V and 1 base from J; junction bases left unmatched: 6. Per germline, CDR1 LNHDA and CDR2 SQIVND (reference sequence). This CDR3 is 15 amino acids long. The CDR3 spells CASSIEAGVSYEQYF. Here the CDR3 DNA reads TGTGCCAGTAGTATTGAGGCGGGGGTGTCCTACGAGCAGTACTTC.

J is TRBJ2-7 and V is TRBV5-6; 8 bases are shared with TRBD1. The J call may be wrong; the DNA end is better matched by TRBJ2-5. This CDR3 region has 15 residues. Germline V gene data show CDR1 as SGHDT and CDR2 as YYEEEE. CDR3 DNA sequence: TGTGCCAGCAGCTTGACGGACAGGGCAGGGGAGACCCAGTACTTC. Its translation: CASSLTDRAGETQYF.

The rearrangement links TRBV21-1 to TRBJ1-6; the table calls TRBD1, which could not be checked here. TRBV21-1 is a pseudogene. This CDR3 is built from 18 residues. CDR3 sequence: CASTPGEQGWILNSPLHF. As DNA, the CDR3 is TGTGCCAGCACCCCTGGGGAACAGGGGTGGATTCTGAATTCACCCCTCCACTTT.

About this clonotype itself: A much bigger clone sits one base away, suggesting this may be a read error. V and J are TRBV10-3 and TRBJ2-5, with D tentatively TRBD2 (6 bases). V was pared by 4 bases and J by 5 bases, with 14 bases between. The length of the CDR3 is 14 residues. Germline assignment: CDR1 ENHRY and CDR2 SYGVKD. The CDR3 is CAISGLHSGETQYF. CDR3 nucleotides: TGTGCCATCAGTGGCCTTCACAGCGGGGAGACCCAGTACTTC.

Ten or more counts support this clonotype. The chain recombines TRBV29-1 with TRBJ2-3; the match to TRBD2 covers 12 bases. J gave up 0 bases and V 4 bases, and 14 bases lay outside the gene matches. This CDR3 comprises 19 residues. Looked up from germline, CDR1 is SQVTM and CDR2 is ANQGSEA. CDR3: CSVVRSSGRALSSTDTQYF. Written as DNA, the CDR3 is TGCAGCGTTGTGAGGTCTAGCGGGAGGGCCCTTTCTAGCACAGATACGCAGTATTTT.

This clonotype has more than one count but fewer than ten. The genes are TRBV2 and TRBJ1-2, with 7 nucleotides matching TRBD1. CDR1 is SNHLY and CDR2 is FYNNEI in the germline V gene. The length of the CDR3 is 15 residues. The V and J ends lost 5 bases and 5 bases, in that order; junction bases with no gene match: 11. The CDR3 sequence: CASSIRQGLEYGYTF. The CDR3 DNA reads TGTGCCAGCAGTATCAGACAGGGACTGGAATATGGCTACACCTTC.

This clonotype has a count of ten or more. V and J are TRBV20-1 and TRBJ2-1; D call uncertain. Trimming removed 1 base at V and 0 bases at J, with 7 bases between. The CDR3 loop spans 14 amino acids. Germline V gene sequence: CDR1 DFQATT, CDR2 SNEGSKA (reference sequence). This chain's CDR3 is CSARGLLSYNEQFF. The CDR3 DNA is TGCAGTGCTAGAGGGCTACTCTCCTACAATGAGCAGTTCTTC.

V and J are TRBV20-1 and TRBJ2-1, with TRBD2 matching over 14 bases. Germline lookup yields CDR1 DFQATT and CDR2 SNEGSKA (reference sequence). The CDR3 totals 16 residues. With V trimmed by 5 bases and J by 4 bases, 7 bases remained unmatched. CDR3 protein: CSAPGLAGGLYNEQFF. CDR3 nucleotides: TGCAGTGCTCCTGGACTAGCGGGGGGCTTATACAATGAGCAGTTCTTC.

The CDR3 is CSARERRGRQETQYF. The CDR3 DNA sequence: TGCAGTGCTAGAGAGAGAAGGGGGCGCCAAGAGACCCAGTACTTC. The chain has TRBV20-1 and TRBJ2-5; 7 positions agree with TRBD1. Per germline, CDR1 DFQATT and CDR2 SNEGSKA (reference sequence). This CDR3 is 15 amino acids long. With 0 bases clipped from V and 1 base from J, the junction kept 5 bases outside the gene matches.

This clonotype was recorded a few times. V usage is TRBV12-3 or TRBV12-4 and J usage is TRBJ2-6, with unresolved D. CDR3 length equals 16 residues. V lost 2 bases and J 0 bases, leaving 8 bases between the germline ends. CDR3 sequence: CASSLLASSGANVLTF. In nucleotides, the CDR3 is TGTGCCAGCAGTTTATTGGCGAGCTCTGGGGCCAACGTCCTGACTTTC.

Only a few counts were recorded for this clonotype. The chain has TRBV29-1 and TRBJ2-3, with 15 nucleotides matching TRBD2. This CDR3 is built from 15 residues. The V gene's germline CDR1 is SQVTM and CDR2 ANQGSEA. Trimming removed 6 bases from V and 2 bases from J; junction bases left unmatched: 3. The CDR3 DNA follows: TGCAGCGTAGGGACTAGCGGGAGGAACACAGATACGCAGTATTTT. This encodes CSVGTSGRNTDTQYF.